The rows below give T cell receptor beta chains drawn from one sample of a study of T cell responses to AZD1222 COVID-19 vaccine. Profiling relied on immunoSEQ multiplex PCR, and the TCRdb table lists in-frame clones only, not all of them. Of fewer than 150,000 clones listed, around 92% are singletons. The sequencing used peripheral blood, collected 28 days after the second AZD1222 dose. These receptors all come from an adult who received the AZD1222 COVID-19 vaccine. The CDR3 runs from the conserved cysteine through the conserved F or W. The order of the fields is J gene, D gene, V gene, clone size, CDR3 protein, CDR3 DNA. A D gene is named only where the DNA matches it firmly. A clone size is listed for some rows: how often the clone was seen (once, few, many), or a class if it is expanded.

j_call: TRBJ2-7; d_call: TRBD2; v_call: TRBV28; clone_size: .; cdr3_aa: CASTGAGGPYEQYF; cdr3_nt: TGTGCCAGCACCGGGGCGGGAGGGCCCTACGAGCAGTACTTC
j_call: TRBJ1-5; d_call: TRBD1; v_call: TRBV5-1; clone_size: .; cdr3_aa: CASSLSGTVNQPQHF; cdr3_nt: TGCGCCAGCAGCTTGTCGGGGACAGTCAATCAGCCCCAGCATTTT
j_call: TRBJ1-4; d_call: .; v_call: TRBV7-9; clone_size: .; cdr3_aa: CASNPRSINEKLFF; cdr3_nt: TGTGCCAGCAACCCACGGAGTATCAATGAAAAACTGTTTTTT
j_call: TRBJ2-1; d_call: .; v_call: TRBV14; clone_size: .; cdr3_aa: CASSPLLGADNEQFF; cdr3_nt: TGTGCCAGCAGCCCGCTTTTGGGGGCTGACAATGAGCAGTTCTTC
j_call: TRBJ2-5; d_call: .; v_call: TRBV2; clone_size: .; cdr3_aa: CASTEVGGKETQYF; cdr3_nt: TGTGCCAGCACTGAGGTTGGCGGAAAAGAGACCCAGTACTTC
j_call: TRBJ2-7; d_call: TRBD1; v_call: TRBV28; clone_size: once; cdr3_aa: CASSPPPRGQGKGNEQYF; cdr3_nt: TGTGCCAGCAGCCCTCCCCCGAGGGGACAGGGAAAGGGTAACGAGCAGTACTTC
j_call: TRBJ2-5; d_call: .; v_call: TRBV2; clone_size: .; cdr3_aa: CASSENREETQYF; cdr3_nt: TGTGCCAGCAGTGAAAACAGGGAAGAGACCCAGTACTTC
j_call: TRBJ1-4; d_call: TRBD1; v_call: TRBV9; clone_size: .; cdr3_aa: CASSAGTGAFNEKLFF; cdr3_nt: TGTGCCAGCAGCGCGGGGACAGGAGCATTTAATGAAAAACTGTTTTTT
j_call: TRBJ2-7; d_call: TRBD1; v_call: TRBV4-1; clone_size: .; cdr3_aa: CASSQPGQGAHEQYF; cdr3_nt: TGCGCCAGCAGCCAACCCGGACAGGGGGCCCACGAGCAGTACTTC
j_call: TRBJ2-2; d_call: .; v_call: TRBV24-1; clone_size: .; cdr3_aa: CATSTGSTGELFF; cdr3_nt: TGTGCCACCAGTACAGGATCCACCGGGGAGCTGTTTTTT
j_call: TRBJ2-2; d_call: TRBD1; v_call: TRBV24-1; clone_size: .; cdr3_aa: CATSDLRGGDTGELFF; cdr3_nt: TGTGCCACCAGTGATTTGAGAGGGGGCGACACCGGGGAGCTGTTTTTT
j_call: TRBJ2-7; d_call: .; v_call: TRBV15; clone_size: once; cdr3_aa: CATSRDQGHFYEQYF; cdr3_nt: TGTGCCACCAGCAGAGATCAAGGACACTTCTACGAGCAGTACTTC
j_call: TRBJ1-5; d_call: .; v_call: TRBV27; clone_size: .; cdr3_aa: CASSSGLVNQPQHF; cdr3_nt: TGTGCCAGCAGTTCGGGTTTGGTGAACCAGCCCCAGCATTTT
j_call: TRBJ1-1; d_call: .; v_call: TRBV7-2; clone_size: .; cdr3_aa: CASSPGRGRTEAFF; cdr3_nt: TGTGCCAGCAGCCCCGGAAGGGGAAGAACTGAAGCTTTCTTT
j_call: TRBJ2-1; d_call: .; v_call: TRBV2; clone_size: .; cdr3_aa: CATRTGSSYNEQFF; cdr3_nt: TGTGCCACCCGGACTGGATCCTCCTACAATGAGCAGTTCTTC
j_call: TRBJ2-7; d_call: TRBD2; v_call: TRBV6-5; clone_size: .; cdr3_aa: CALSGAPFGDEQYF; cdr3_nt: TGTGCCTTAAGCGGGGCCCCCTTTGGGGACGAGCAGTACTTC
j_call: TRBJ2-7; d_call: .; v_call: TRBV3-1/TRBV3-2; clone_size: .; cdr3_aa: CASSRAGRSYEQYF; cdr3_nt: TGTGCCAGCAGCCGCGCGGGAAGGTCCTACGAGCAGTACTTC
j_call: TRBJ2-7; d_call: TRBD1; v_call: TRBV5-1; clone_size: .; cdr3_aa: CASSLGGTGAYEQYF; cdr3_nt: TGCGCCAGCAGCTTGGGCGGGACAGGGGCCTACGAGCAGTACTTC
j_call: TRBJ2-2; d_call: TRBD1; v_call: TRBV18; clone_size: .; cdr3_aa: CASSPLQGSTGELFF; cdr3_nt: TGTGCCAGCTCACCACTACAGGGGAGCACCGGGGAGCTGTTTTTT
j_call: TRBJ1-2; d_call: TRBD1; v_call: TRBV3-1/TRBV3-2; clone_size: .; cdr3_aa: CASSQVPTGQATGYTF; cdr3_nt: TGTGCCAGCAGCCAAGTACCAACGGGACAGGCGACGGGCTACACCTTC
j_call: TRBJ2-5; d_call: .; v_call: TRBV7-2; clone_size: .; cdr3_aa: CASRKEGGRETQYF; cdr3_nt: TGTGCCAGCAGGAAAGAGGGGGGCCGAGAGACCCAGTACTTC
j_call: TRBJ1-2; d_call: TRBD1; v_call: TRBV28; clone_size: .; cdr3_aa: CASRLQGPRYYGYTF; cdr3_nt: TGTGCCAGCAGACTACAGGGGCCCCGTTACTATGGCTACACCTTC